A selection of T cell receptor beta chains follows, all from one sample in a study of blood T cell repertoires in COVID-19. Sequencing used immunoSEQ multiplex PCR; TCRdb keeps in-frame clones, though not all of them. Of 200,000 to 250,000 clones listed, roughly 89% are singletons. Sample: PBMCs or T cells enriched from blood (not recorded which). The receptors were sampled from a woman in her 40s with acute COVID-19. Both conserved end residues are trimmed from each CDR3.

TRBJ2-5 TRBV5-1 ASSLGQIEETQY
TRBJ1-1 TRBV29-1 SVVTGSNTEAF
TRBJ1-1 TRBV18 ASSSQGTGGRMNTEAF
TRBJ1-2 TRBV7-9 ASSPGRDRAFWYGYT
TRBJ1-3 TRBV7-8 ASSLGRDRVVNTIY
TRBJ2-5 TRBV5-1 ASSSVQWIAGGSQETQY
TRBJ1-6 TRBV7-2 ASRPGQNNSPLH
TRBJ2-5 TRBV9 ASGGTAQETQY
TRBJ1-1 TRBV11-2 ASSLNNLAGKIAEAF
TRBJ2-4 TRBV5-1 ASSYAPGVGKNIQY
TRBJ1-1 TRBV2 ASSGETGGTEAF
TRBJ2-2 TRBV11-2 ASSLSGTGNAGELF
TRBJ2-5 TRBV3-1/TRBV3-2 ASRQIPPPDRGGETQY
TRBJ1-3 TRBV7-9 ASSPSTGGDLNTIY
TRBJ2-1 TRBV4-1 ASSQDPQGSYNEQF
TRBJ2-1 TRBV6-2/TRBV6-3 ASSYAGTGPHNEQF
TRBJ2-5 TRBV7-9 ASSPGLAEETQY
TRBJ1-1 TRBV5-4 ASSSMTGLNTEAF
TRBJ1-2 TRBV19 ASTGGYLNYGYT
TRBJ1-1 TRBV5-6 ASSSRLAYMNTEAF
TRBJ2-3 TRBV25-1 ASRADRVPDTQY
TRBJ2-2 TRBV6-2/TRBV6-3 ASSPGGSGITGELF
TRBJ1-5 TRBV19 ASSTRRQGSNQPQH
TRBJ1-1 TRBV4-2 ASSQVMAENTEAF
TRBJ1-1 TRBV7-9 ASSLSEGAPISAEAF
TRBJ1-6 TRBV12-3/TRBV12-4 ASSTRQGMALH
TRBJ1-1 TRBV27 ASTRTAKNTEAF
TRBJ2-1 TRBV5-6 ASSPSAGGARGVGNEQF
TRBJ2-3 TRBV27 ASTDEGVGTDTQY
TRBJ2-7 TRBV15 ATSPRQGEQY
TRBJ1-2 TRBV9 ASSVAGTALSHGYT
TRBJ1-1 TRBV7-9 ASSSRVTEAF
TRBJ2-7 TRBV7-3 ASSLAAGVYEQY
TRBJ1-6 TRBV27 ASSLNRARGSPLH
TRBJ1-1 TRBV10-2 ASSTDRLNTEAF
TRBJ1-6 TRBV19 ASSTQGLGSPLH
TRBJ1-2 TRBV27 ASSRGGANGYT
TRBJ2-2 TRBV9 ASSVETGGGSGELF
TRBJ2-2 TRBV25-1 ASSDVAGVTGELF
TRBJ1-2 TRBV2 ASSGTGGNYGYT
TRBJ2-1 TRBV7-9 ASSFSVEQF
TRBJ2-3 TRBV6-5 ASSYSSRDTQY